This T cell receptor (beta chain) was documented in a study of cytomegalovirus exposure and HLA in healthy donors. Study-wide context: Tens of millions of unique TCRs from HLA-typed donors made up an early data release.

The PCR contained 60 Vbeta and 13 Jbeta primers. Using immunoSEQ multiplex PCR, the repertoire was profiled, and TCRdb retains in-frame clones only, with some absent. The data hold about 190,000 clones, with about 77% observed a single time. The donors, nominally healthy at sampling, likely had unrecorded immune exposures. Trimming removed 6 bases from V and 0 bases from J, with 12 bases in between. Germline CDR1 is SNHLY and CDR2 is FYNNEI. This CDR3 has 15 amino acids. This sequence was found in a woman aged 25 to 39 in good health and CMV-seropositive. Sequencing was carried out using PBMCs. The chain combines TRBV2 with TRBJ1-5; D ambiguous. DNA for the CDR3: TGTGCCAGCAGCCTCTCTACTTATAGCAATCAGCCCCAGCATTTT. This sequence encodes CASSLSTYSNQPQHF.